A single sample gave rise to the 20 T cell receptor beta chains below, sequenced in a study of blood T cells in healthy people across ages. A J-beta primer mix and a sample-barcoded 5' primer were used in a second PCR of about 7 to 12 cycles. One entry per CDR3 protein, called by TCRdb with MiXCR from the 5' RACE reads. Among around 800,000 distinct CDR3 sequences listed, approximately 24% were seen once. This same sample was also part of a study on T cells of mothers and their children.

The material sequenced was blood. The source of these receptors is a boy younger than 18 in good health.

This clonotype was counted between two and nine times. V and J are TRBV12-5 and TRBJ2-5; D perhaps matches TRBD2 (5 bases). Germline lookup yields CDR1 LGHNT and CDR2 FRNRAP. The CDR3 is made up of 12 amino acids. V was pared by 6 bases and J by 1 base, with 6 bases between. The CDR3, as DNA: TGTGCTAGTGGCCGGGGCCAAGAGACCCAGTACTTC. Its translation: CASGRGQETQYF.

The genes are TRBV30 and TRBJ2-2, with TRBD1 identical over 8 bases. V gave up 4 bases and J gave up 3 bases; unmatched junction bases: 4. Germline values: CDR1 GTSNPN, CDR2 SVGIG (reference sequence). The CDR3 has 14 amino acids. The CDR3 DNA sequence: TGTGCCTGGACCAACAGGGGGGACACCGGGGAGCTGTTTTTT. Protein: CAWTNRGDTGELFF.

This clonotype was counted only a few times. V is TRBV9 and J is TRBJ1-4; the D is unclear. CDR3 length equals 15 residues. Looked up from germline, CDR1 is SGDLS and CDR2 is YYNGEE. Trimming took off 0 bases at V and 5 bases at J, with 11 bases between the two ends. As DNA, the CDR3 is TGTGCCAGCAGCGTAGGGCACGGGATAAATGAAAAACTGTTTTTT. This translates into CASSVGHGINEKLFF.

This chain connects TRBV20-1 to TRBJ2-3, with 8 bases aligning to TRBD1. V lost 0 bases and J lost 2; bases outside the gene matches: 4. The CDR3 runs 15 residues. CDR1 is DFQATT, CDR2 SNEGSKA, per germline (reference sequence). CDR3 region: CSARDWTGLTDTQYF. The CDR3 region has the DNA TGCAGTGCTAGAGACTGGACAGGGCTCACAGATACGCAGTATTTT.

This clonotype showed up just a few times. DNA of the CDR3: TGTGCCAGCAGCGTAGCGCGGGGCACCTACAATGAGCAGTTCTTC. Protein sequence: CASSVARGTYNEQFF. The genes are TRBV9 and TRBJ2-1, with D maybe TRBD2 (6 bases). CDR1 is SGDLS, CDR2 YYNGEE, per germline. The CDR3 is 15 residues long. Trimming shortened V by 0 bases and J by 2 bases, and 9 bases separated the two germline ends.

This clonotype was counted a few times. The rearrangement links TRBV5-1 to TRBJ2-4, with D possibly TRBD1 on 6 matching bases. The CDR3 runs to 14 residues. Trimming stripped 4 bases from V and 1 base from J, with 9 bases between. Germline V lookup: CDR1 SGHRS, CDR2 YFSETQ. The CDR3 DNA is TGCGCCAGCAGCGTTAGGGGGGCCAAAAACATTCAGTACTTC. Translation gives CASSVRGAKNIQYF. The full variable domain, rest sourced from reference TRBV5-1 and TRBJ2-4, is KAGVTQTPRYLIKTRGQQVTLSCSPISGHRSVSWYQQTPGQGLQFLFEYFSETQRNKGNFPGRFSGRQFSNSRSEMNVSTLELGDSALYLCASSVRGAKNIQYFGAGTRLSVL.

J is TRBJ1-5 and V is TRBV6-6, with TRBD1 identical over 7 bases. Germline assignment: CDR1 MNHNY and CDR2 SVGAGI (reference sequence). This CDR3 region has 15 residues. With V trimmed by 6 bases and J by 0 bases, 5 bases remained unmatched. DNA for the CDR3: TGTGCCAGCAGGCGTACAGGGGATAGCAATCAGCCCCAGCATTTT. The encoded protein is CASRRTGDSNQPQHF.

This clonotype has more than one count but fewer than ten. The genes are TRBV11-2 and TRBJ2-1; 12 positions match TRBD2. The CDR3 length is 15 residues. The V and J ends lost 2 bases and 13 bases, in that order; junction bases with no gene match: 9. From germline, CDR1 is SGHAT and CDR2 FQNNGV. CDR3 in amino acids: CASSLPASGGVFQFF. As DNA, the CDR3 is TGTGCCAGCAGCTTACCGGCTAGCGGGGGGGTTTTCCAGTTCTTC.

The gene calls are TRBV9 and TRBJ1-3, with a possible D match to TRBD1 (5 bases). The V end lost 0 bases, the J end lost 4 bases, and 14 bases lay between the germline ends. Germline V gives CDR1 SGDLS, CDR2 YYNGEE. The CDR3 extends over 16 amino acids. The CDR3 DNA sequence: TGTGCCAGCAGCGTAGCGGGCAGGGAATCCGGAAACACCATATATTTT. Translating it yields CASSVAGRESGNTIYF.

The chain couples TRBV4-1 to TRBJ2-1; no definite D call. Germline CDR1 and CDR2: MGHRA and YSYEKL. Trimming took off 2 bases at V and 5 bases at J, with 13 bases between the two ends. CDR3 size: 15 residues. The CDR3 loop reads CASSQFGLVDNEQFF. The CDR3 nucleotides read TGCGCCAGCAGCCAATTCGGTTTGGTGGACAATGAGCAGTTCTTC.

This clonotype was recorded a few times. The chain is built from TRBV7-6 and TRBJ2-2, with D perhaps being TRBD1 or TRBD2 (5 bases each). From germline, CDR1 is SGHVS and CDR2 FNYEAQ. There are 17 residues in the CDR3. V lost 5 bases, J lost 1 base, and 17 bases lay in between. The CDR3: CASSPYPGAGNTGELFF. CDR3 in DNA: TGTGCCAGCAGCCCTTACCCCGGGGCAGGGAACACCGGGGAGCTGTTTTTT.

This clonotype was counted only a few times. V and J are TRBV19 and TRBJ1-2, with D perhaps matching TRBD1 (6 bases). The CDR3 consists of 12 residues. In germline, CDR1 is LNHDA, CDR2 SQIVND (reference sequence). Trimming removed 11 bases from V and 3 bases from J, with 13 bases in between. CDR3 in DNA: TGTGCCGCAACAGGGTCCGACTATGGCTACACCTTC. Translation: CAATGSDYGYTF. The full variable domain, rest sourced from reference TRBV19 and TRBJ1-2, is DGGITQSPKYLFRKEGQNVTLSCEQNLNHDAMYWYRQDPGQGLRLIYYSQIVNDFQKGDIAEGYSVSREKKESFPLTVTSAQKNPTAFYLCAATGSDYGYTFGSGTRLTVV.

This chain joins TRBV29-1 and TRBJ2-7, with D perhaps assigned TRBD1 or TRBD2 (5 bases each). V lost 4 bases to trimming and J lost 6 bases, with 16 bases between them. The CDR3 contains 13 residues. CDR1 and CDR2 (germline): SQVTM, ANQGSEA. This CDR3 is CSVVRGQWAEQYF. The CDR3 nucleotides are TGCAGCGTTGTGAGGGGTCAATGGGCCGAGCAGTACTTC.

The chain has TRBV6-6 and TRBJ2-1; TRBD1 agrees at 7 bases. Germline V lookup: CDR1 MNHNY, CDR2 SVGAGI (reference sequence). This CDR3 spans 14 amino acids. V lost 4 bases to trimming and J lost 9 bases; unmatched junction nucleotides: 9. This CDR3 reads CASSFGTGVAEQFF. CDR3 in DNA: TGTGCCAGCAGTTTCGGTACAGGGGTCGCTGAGCAGTTCTTC.

This chain uses TRBV28 with TRBJ2-5; a weak D match, TRBD2 (6 bases). The CDR3 sequence is 13 residues long. V lost 7 bases and J 8 bases, leaving 17 bases between the germline ends. Germline assignment: CDR1 MDHEN and CDR2 SYDVKM. CDR3 sequence (DNA): TGTGCCAGCACCACCGAGTGGGGGGAAACCCAGTACTTC. It specifies CASTTEWGETQYF.

The chain couples TRBV7-2 to TRBJ2-3; D might be TRBD2 (5 bases). CDR3 length: 14 residues. Germline-derived CDR1 and CDR2 are SGHTA and FQGNSA. The V gene lost 2 bases and the J gene lost 5 bases, with 11 bases spanning the gap. DNA of the CDR3: TGTGCCAGCAGCTTAAGCGGCGAGAGAGATACGCAGTATTTT. This gives the protein CASSLSGERDTQYF.

A remark on this clonotype: An end of the junction differs from the germline gene, which may be a read error. The CDR3 DNA sequence: TGTGCCAGCAGTTTTGGGCCTCCTAGACTCTCTGGTAACACCATATATTTT. Amino acids: CASSFGPPRLSGNTIYF. This chain connects TRBV12-3 or TRBV12-4 to TRBJ1-3; D gene uncertain. The CDR3 sequence is 17 residues long.

This clonotype was counted once. The chain couples TRBV14 to TRBJ2-1, with D unclear. Germline values: CDR1 SGHDN, CDR2 FVKESK. The CDR3 contains 17 residues. V gave up 3 bases and J gave up 0 bases, with 15 bases separating them. The CDR3 nucleotides are TGTGCCAGCAGCCACAAAGGATACATGAGCTCCTACAATGAGCAGTTCTTC. Its translation: CASSHKGYMSSYNEQFF.

This clonotype is a singleton in its sample. V is TRBV12-3 or TRBV12-4 and J is TRBJ2-1; 7 bases are shared with TRBD2. Trimming took 4 bases from V and 2 from J; bases not matched to a gene: 2. This CDR3 is built from 14 residues. The DNA of the CDR3 is TGTGCCAGCAGTTGGGAGGGGCCCTACAATGAGCAGTTCTTC. Amino acids: CASSWEGPYNEQFF.

V gene TRBV6-6 combines with J gene TRBJ1-1; maybe TRBD1 (5 bases). Germline V gives CDR1 MNHNY, CDR2 SVGAGI (reference sequence). The V end was cut by 10 bases, the J end by 3 bases, with 12 bases between. The CDR3 extends over 12 amino acids. The CDR3 reads CATQPRDTEAFF. The CDR3 nucleotides read TGTGCCACCCAACCCAGGGACACTGAAGCTTTCTTT.